Following are 25 T cell receptor beta chains from one sample sequenced in a study of T cell responses to AZD1222 COVID-19 vaccine. Profiled with immunoSEQ multiplex PCR; TCRdb holds only in-frame clones, not every one. The sample holds about 78,000 clones; 65% to 85% are singletons and the top ten take 2.9%. The source was peripheral blood, collected on day 0 of AZD1222 vaccination. The receptors were sampled from an adult in good health.

The V gene is TRBV7-2, the J gene TRBJ2-2; the D call may be TRBD1 or TRBD2 (5 bases each). Trimming removed 6 bases at V and 7 bases at J, with 12 bases between. Looked up from germline, CDR1 is SGHTA and CDR2 is FQGNSA. The CDR3 is 13 residues long. The CDR3 is CASSQRGGGELFF. In DNA form, the CDR3 reads TGTGCCAGCAGTCAGAGGGGTGGCGGGGAGCTGTTTTTT.

V is TRBV7-9 and J is TRBJ2-7; D gene unclear. This CDR3 is 13 amino acids long. Trimming took 5 bases from V and 6 from J, leaving 14 bases between them. CDR1 is SEHNR, CDR2 FQNEAQ, per germline (reference sequence). The CDR3 loop is CASSPTALSEQYF. The CDR3 nucleotides read TGTGCCAGCAGCCCAACGGCCCTCTCCGAGCAGTACTTC. Together with reference TRBV7-9 and TRBJ2-7, the CDR3 gives the full variable domain: DTGVSQNPRHKITKRGQNVTFRCDPISEHNRLYWYRQTLGQGPEFLTYFQNEAQLEKSRLLSDRFSAERPKGSFSTLEIQRTEQGDSAMYLCASSPTALSEQYFGPGTRLTVT.

The V and J genes are TRBV6-5 and TRBJ1-2; D ambiguous. Germline CDR1 MNHEY, CDR2 SVGAGI. Between the trimmed V and J ends, which lost 3 bases and 8 bases, there was a span of 13 bases. The CDR3 loop spans 13 amino acids. The CDR3 is CASSYSGPRGYTF. CDR3 nucleotides: TGTGCCAGCAGTTATAGCGGACCGAGGGGCTACACCTTC.

The J gene is TRBJ1-6, the V gene TRBV15; D ambiguous. CDR1 and CDR2 from the germline V gene are LNHNV and YYDKDF (reference sequence). V lost 4 bases, J lost 6 bases, and 10 bases lay in between. This CDR3 contains 14 residues. The CDR3 loop is CATSMVRGNSPLHF. The CDR3 nucleotides read TGTGCCACCAGCATGGTACGGGGTAATTCACCCCTCCACTTT.

The CDR3 DNA reads TGTGCCAGCAGTTACGGTACCATAATGAACACTGAAGCTTTCTTT. Translating it yields CASSYGTIMNTEAFF. V usage is TRBV6-5 and J usage is TRBJ1-1; D call uncertain. The germline V gene has CDR1 MNHEY and CDR2 SVGAGI. V lost 2 bases and J lost 0, with 10 bases in between. CDR3 length: 15 amino acids.

The rearrangement joins TRBV3-1 (or the pseudogene TRBV3-2) to TRBJ2-1; no definite D call. The germline CDR1 and CDR2 sequences are LGHDT and YNNKEL (reference sequence). Trimming stripped 0 bases from V and 0 bases from J, with 18 bases between. The CDR3 runs to 19 residues. CDR3: CASSQDNSREASSYNEQFF. DNA for the CDR3: TGTGCCAGCAGCCAAGATAATTCTCGAGAAGCTAGCTCCTACAATGAGCAGTTCTTC.

The CDR3 region is CASSVERVSYGYTF. The CDR3 DNA sequence: TGTGCCAGCAGCGTAGAAAGGGTTTCCTATGGCTACACCTTC. V usage is TRBV9 and J usage is TRBJ1-2; no reliable D call. With 0 bases removed from V and 4 bases from J, the gap between germline ends came to 10 bases. The length of the CDR3 is 14 residues. CDR1 SGDLS and CDR2 YYNGEE come from the germline V gene.

The chain uses TRBV2 and TRBJ1-5, with D tentatively TRBD1 (6 bases). Germline assignment: CDR1 SNHLY and CDR2 FYNNEI. V was shortened by 7 bases and J by 6 bases, with 16 bases between the two germline ends. This CDR3 has 14 amino acids. The CDR3 nucleotides are TGTGCCAGCACCAGGGGCCGAGATGTTCAGCCCCAGCATTTT. Translating gives CASTRGRDVQPQHF. The variable domain in full, completed from reference TRBV2 and TRBJ1-5, reads EPEVTQTPSHQVTQMGQEVILRCVPISNHLYFYWYRQILGQKVEFLVSFYNNEISEKSEIFDDQFSVERPDGSNFTLKIRSTKLEDSAMYFCASTRGRDVQPQHFGDGTRLSIL.

This chain links TRBV7-2 with TRBJ2-7, with 9 bases that match TRBD2. CDR1 and CDR2 (germline): SGHTA, FQGNSA. CDR3 length: 15 amino acids. Germline trimming cut 2 bases from V and 4 bases from J; bases unmatched to any gene: 6. The CDR3 region is CASSLNGGGAYEQYF. The CDR3 DNA is TGTGCCAGCAGCTTAAACGGCGGGGGGGCGTACGAGCAGTACTTC. Full variable domain (missing parts from reference TRBV7-2 and TRBJ2-7): GAGVSQSPSNKVTEKGKDVELRCDPISGHTALYWYRQSLGQGLEFLIYFQGNSAPDKSGLPSDRFSAERTGGSVSTLTIQRTQQEDSAVYLCASSLNGGGAYEQYFGPGTRLTVT.

The V and J genes are TRBV10-3 and TRBJ2-3; D is undetermined. The CDR3 has 15 amino acids. V lost 5 bases to trimming and J lost 0 bases, with 12 bases between them. CDR1 and CDR2 from the germline V gene are ENHRY and SYGVKD. As DNA, the CDR3 is TGTGCCATCAGTCAGGACGGATCTAGCACAGATACGCAGTATTTT. Translated, it gives CAISQDGSSTDTQYF.

This chain links TRBV20-1 with TRBJ2-5; 10 bases map to TRBD2. CDR1 is DFQATT, CDR2 SNEGSKA, per germline (reference sequence). The J segment lost 1 base and the V segment lost 3 bases, leaving 8 bases of the junction unmatched. CDR3 length: 16 residues. In DNA form, the CDR3 reads TGCAGTGCTAGTTTAGCCCGGACTAGCGGCCAAGAGACCCAGTACTTC. It is translated as CSASLARTSGQETQYF.

V gene TRBV5-1 combines with J gene TRBJ2-1; the match to TRBD2 covers 7 bases. The germline V gene encodes CDR1 SGHRS and CDR2 YFSETQ. The CDR3 sequence is 15 residues long. V gave up 5 bases and J gave up 3 bases; unmatched junction bases: 8. The CDR3 sequence: CASRKWEGRYNEQFF. CDR3 bases: TGCGCCAGCAGGAAATGGGAGGGCCGCTACAATGAGCAGTTCTTC.

The chain has TRBV27 and TRBJ1-2; 8 nucleotides match TRBD1. The CDR3 is made up of 13 amino acids. CDR1 is MNHEY and CDR2 is SMNVEV in the germline V gene (reference sequence). The J segment lost 8 bases and the V segment lost 5 bases, leaving 7 bases of the junction unmatched. The CDR3 spells CASSPGQGGGYTF. The CDR3 bases are TGTGCCAGCAGTCCCGGACAGGGTGGAGGCTACACCTTC.

This chain joins TRBV2 and TRBJ1-6; TRBD1 aligns across 9 bases. Germline V gene lookup returns CDR1 SNHLY and CDR2 FYNNEI. CDR3 length: 15 amino acids. J was trimmed by 7 bases and V by 4 bases; bases with no gene match: 5. The CDR3 sequence: CASSADRGRNSPLHF. CDR3 in DNA: TGTGCCAGCAGTGCGGACAGGGGACGGAATTCACCCCTCCACTTT.

The rearrangement uses TRBV5-4 and TRBJ2-7, with 7 nucleotides matching TRBD1. Germline CDR1 reads SGHNT; CDR2 reads YYREEE (reference sequence). Losses at the gene ends were 0 bases for V and 0 bases for J; bases not matched to a gene: 6. The CDR3 extends over 16 amino acids. CDR3 coding DNA: TGTGCCAGCAGCTTGGGACTGGACAGGCTCTCCTACGAGCAGTACTTC. Residues: CASSLGLDRLSYEQYF. Variable domain in full (rest from reference TRBV5-4 and TRBJ2-7): ETGVTQSPTHLIKTRGQQVTLRCSSQSGHNTVSWYQQALGQGPQFIFQYYREEENGRGNFPPRFSGLQFPNYSSELNVNALELDDSALYLCASSLGLDRLSYEQYFGPGTRLTVT.

The rearrangement joins TRBV6-4 to TRBJ2-7, with 7 bases lining up with TRBD1. The V segment lost 10 bases and the J segment 2 bases; nucleotides outside the gene matches: 11. Germline CDR1 is MRHNA and CDR2 is SNTAGT. The CDR3 loop spans 14 amino acids. For the CDR3, the DNA is TGTGCCAAAGGGACAGAACCTCCTACCTACGAGCAGTACTTC. Protein: CAKGTEPPTYEQYF.

This clone was picked up a small number of times. The chain carries TRBV19 and TRBJ2-3; D not resolved. From germline, CDR1 is LNHDA and CDR2 SQIVND (reference sequence). The CDR3 has 15 residues. Trimming took 5 bases from V and 4 from J, leaving 16 bases between them. The CDR3 nucleotides read TGTGCCAGTAGTCCCCTTGACTCACCAGCAGATACGCAGTATTTT. It is translated as CASSPLDSPADTQYF.

This rearrangement joins TRBV7-8 to TRBJ1-3; unclear D gene. CDR3 length: 13 amino acids. V dropped 2 bases and J dropped 1 base, with 3 bases sitting between them. Per the germline V gene, CDR1 is SGHVS and CDR2 is FQNEAQ. The CDR3 DNA follows: TGTGCCAGCAGCTTAAAGTCTGGAAACACCATATATTTT. Translating it yields CASSLKSGNTIYF.

This clone was observed a handful of times. This chain's CDR3 is CASSLAVGGNGYTF. Here the CDR3 DNA reads TGTGCCAGCAGCTTGGCAGTGGGAGGTAATGGCTACACCTTC. The chain links TRBV5-6 to TRBJ1-2; the D is unclear. The CDR3 length is 14 residues. V was cut by 0 bases and J by 6 bases, with 12 bases left in between. The V gene's germline CDR1 is SGHDT and CDR2 YYEEEE.

The V gene is TRBV23-1, the J gene TRBJ1-1; D gene unclear. TRBV23-1 is an ORF; its function is uncertain. This CDR3 comprises 21 residues. Trimming took off 0 bases at V and 6 bases at J, with 32 bases between the two ends. The CDR3 is CASSQSPGRWISPPPWAEAFF. CDR3 in DNA: TGCGCCAGCAGTCAATCCCCCGGAAGGTGGATATCCCCCCCACCGTGGGCTGAAGCTTTCTTT.

The rearrangement links TRBV2 to TRBJ1-6; D ambiguous. The CDR3 is 16 amino acids. Trimming left V 1 base short and J 4 bases short, with 11 bases between. Germline loops: CDR1 SNHLY, CDR2 FYNNEI. The CDR3 region has the DNA TGTGCCAGCAGTGAAGGCGAGCCCCGGTATAATTCACCCCTCCACTTT. This translates into CASSEGEPRYNSPLHF.

The chain has TRBV5-4 and TRBJ2-7, with 8 bases that match TRBD2. V shed 4 bases and J 3 bases; nucleotides not matched to a gene: 6. Germline CDR1 SGHNT, CDR2 YYREEE (reference sequence). The CDR3 extends over 14 amino acids. The CDR3 reads CASSLGLGDYEQYF. DNA for the CDR3: TGTGCCAGCAGCCTGGGACTAGGGGACTACGAGCAGTACTTC. Filled out from reference TRBV5-4 and TRBJ2-7, the complete variable domain reads ETGVTQSPTHLIKTRGQQVTLRCSSQSGHNTVSWYQQALGQGPQFIFQYYREEENGRGNFPPRFSGLQFPNYSSELNVNALELDDSALYLCASSLGLGDYEQYFGPGTRLTVT.

This sequence joins TRBV5-4 and TRBJ1-3, with 7 nucleotides matching TRBD1. This CDR3 is built from 14 residues. Trimming took 3 bases from V and 2 from J; bases not matched to a gene: 2. The germline V gene encodes CDR1 SGHNT and CDR2 YYREEE (reference sequence). CDR3 in amino acids: CASSSRGAGNTIYF. The CDR3 DNA reads as TGTGCCAGCAGCTCCAGGGGGGCTGGAAACACCATATATTTT.

V usage is TRBV27 and J usage is TRBJ1-6; D uncertain. The CDR3 is 14 amino acids. CDR1 is MNHEY, CDR2 SMNVEV, per germline (reference sequence). V was pared by 6 bases and J by 9 bases, with 15 bases between. The CDR3 DNA sequence: TGTGCCAGCAGACCCTACGGGATCGGTTCACCCCTCCACTTT. It specifies CASRPYGIGSPLHF.

The V and J genes are TRBV7-2 and TRBJ2-3, with no clear D. V was pared by 5 bases and J by 1 base, with 13 bases between. The CDR3 extends over 15 amino acids. Germline V gene sequence: CDR1 SGHTA, CDR2 FQGNSA. CDR3 DNA: TGTGCCAGCAGCAGTAGTGGAAGGGGCACAGATACGCAGTATTTT. Residues: CASSSSGRGTDTQYF.